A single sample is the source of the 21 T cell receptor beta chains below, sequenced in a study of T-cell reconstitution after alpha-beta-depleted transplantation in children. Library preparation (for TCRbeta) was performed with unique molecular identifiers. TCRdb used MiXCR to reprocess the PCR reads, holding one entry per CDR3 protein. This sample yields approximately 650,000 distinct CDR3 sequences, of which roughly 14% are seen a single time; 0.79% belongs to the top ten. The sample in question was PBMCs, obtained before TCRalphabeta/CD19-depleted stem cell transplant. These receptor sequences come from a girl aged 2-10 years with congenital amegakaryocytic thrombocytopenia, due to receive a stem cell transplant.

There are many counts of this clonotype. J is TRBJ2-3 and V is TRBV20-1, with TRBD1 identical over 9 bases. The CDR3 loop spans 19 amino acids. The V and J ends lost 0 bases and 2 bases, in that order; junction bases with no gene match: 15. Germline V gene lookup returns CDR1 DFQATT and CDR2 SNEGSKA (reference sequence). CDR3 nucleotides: TGCAGTGCTAGAGATCGGGACAGGGTTTCTTTTACTCCCACAGATACGCAGTATTTT. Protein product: CSARDRDRVSFTPTDTQYF.

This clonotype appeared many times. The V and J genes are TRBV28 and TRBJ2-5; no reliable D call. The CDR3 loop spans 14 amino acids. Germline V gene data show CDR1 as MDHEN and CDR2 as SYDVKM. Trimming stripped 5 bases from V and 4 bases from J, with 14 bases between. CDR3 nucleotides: TGTGCCAGCAGTCCACTGATGAGCCTAGAGACCCAGTACTTC. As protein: CASSPLMSLETQYF.

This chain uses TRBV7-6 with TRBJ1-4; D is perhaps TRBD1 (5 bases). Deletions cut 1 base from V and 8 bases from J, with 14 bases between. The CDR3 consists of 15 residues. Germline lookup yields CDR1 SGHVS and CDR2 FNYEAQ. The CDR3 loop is CASSLDTGLREKLFF. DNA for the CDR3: TGTGCCAGCAGCTTAGATACGGGGCTACGAGAAAAACTGTTTTTT.

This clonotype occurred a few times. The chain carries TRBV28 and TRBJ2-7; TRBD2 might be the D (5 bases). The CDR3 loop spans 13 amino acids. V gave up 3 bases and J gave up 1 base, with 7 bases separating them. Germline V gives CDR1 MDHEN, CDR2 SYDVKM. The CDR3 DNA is TGTGCCAGCAGTTTCGGGATGTCCTACGAGCAGTACTTC. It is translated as CASSFGMSYEQYF.

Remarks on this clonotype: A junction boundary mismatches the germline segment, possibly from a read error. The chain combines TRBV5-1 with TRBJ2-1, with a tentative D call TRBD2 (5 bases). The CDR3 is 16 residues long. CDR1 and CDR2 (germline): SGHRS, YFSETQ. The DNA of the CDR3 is TGTGCCAGTAGCTTGAGTCAGCCGGGGTCCTACAGTGAGCAGTTCTTC. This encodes CASSLSQPGSYSEQFF.

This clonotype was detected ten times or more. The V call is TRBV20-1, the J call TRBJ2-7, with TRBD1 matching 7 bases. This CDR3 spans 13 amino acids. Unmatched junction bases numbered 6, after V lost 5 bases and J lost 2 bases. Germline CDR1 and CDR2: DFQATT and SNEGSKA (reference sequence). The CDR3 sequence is CSASDRAAYEQYF. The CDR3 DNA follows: TGCAGTGCTTCAGACAGGGCCGCCTACGAGCAGTACTTC.

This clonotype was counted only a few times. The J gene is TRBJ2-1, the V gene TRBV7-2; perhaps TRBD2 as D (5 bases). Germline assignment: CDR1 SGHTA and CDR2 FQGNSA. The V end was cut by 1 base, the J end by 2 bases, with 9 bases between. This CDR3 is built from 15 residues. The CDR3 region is CASSLVGRPYNEQFF. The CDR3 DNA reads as TGTGCCAGCAGCTTAGTAGGGAGACCCTACAATGAGCAGTTCTTC.

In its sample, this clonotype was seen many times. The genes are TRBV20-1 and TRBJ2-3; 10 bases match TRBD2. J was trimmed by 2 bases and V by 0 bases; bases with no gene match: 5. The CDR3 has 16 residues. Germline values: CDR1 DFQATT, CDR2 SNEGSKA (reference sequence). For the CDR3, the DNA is TGCAGTGCTAGAGAGGGCCTAGCGGGAGCCACAGATACGCAGTATTTT. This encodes CSAREGLAGATDTQYF.

Written as DNA, the CDR3 is TGCGCCAGCAGCTTGGCCCCGGGTCCGGGTAGCAATCAGCCCCAGCATTTT. Translation gives CASSLAPGPGSNQPQHF. V gene TRBV5-1 combines with J gene TRBJ1-5; no clear D gene. Germline assignment: CDR1 SGHRS and CDR2 YFSETQ. The CDR3 runs to 17 residues. With 0 bases removed from V and 0 bases from J, the gap between germline ends came to 13 bases.

The CDR3 region has the DNA TGTGCCAGCAGGAGAGCGGGAGATTCAACCGGGGAGCTGTTTTTT. It yields the protein CASRRAGDSTGELFF. The chain employs TRBV3-1 and TRBJ2-2, with 8 positions matching TRBD2. The CDR3 sequence is 15 residues long. Per germline, CDR1 LGHDT and CDR2 YNNKEL (reference sequence). J was trimmed by 5 bases and V by 6 bases; bases with no gene match: 8.

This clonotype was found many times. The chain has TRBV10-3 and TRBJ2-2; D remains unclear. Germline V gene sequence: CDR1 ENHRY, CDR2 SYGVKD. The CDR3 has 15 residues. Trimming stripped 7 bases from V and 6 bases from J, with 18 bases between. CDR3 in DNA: TGTGCCATCACCGACGGTTATGGTGGGTCCGGGGAGCTGTTTTTT. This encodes CAITDGYGGSGELFF.

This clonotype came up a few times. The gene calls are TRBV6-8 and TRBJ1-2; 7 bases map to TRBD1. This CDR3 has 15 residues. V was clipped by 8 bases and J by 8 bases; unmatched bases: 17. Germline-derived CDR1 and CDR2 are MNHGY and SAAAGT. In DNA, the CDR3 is TGTGCCAGCCAACCCACACTATACAGGGGAGAGGGCTACACCTTC. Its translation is CASQPTLYRGEGYTF.

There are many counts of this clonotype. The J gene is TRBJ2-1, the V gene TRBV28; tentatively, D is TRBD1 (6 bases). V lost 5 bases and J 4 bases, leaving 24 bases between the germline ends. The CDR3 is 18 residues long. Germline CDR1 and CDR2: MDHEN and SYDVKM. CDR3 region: CASSPYPIRDRPYNEQFF. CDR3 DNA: TGTGCCAGCAGTCCCTATCCCATACGTGACAGGCCTTACAATGAGCAGTTCTTC. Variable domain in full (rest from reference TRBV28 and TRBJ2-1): DVKVTQSSRYLVKRTGEKVFLECVQDMDHENMFWYRQDPGLGLRLIYFSYDVKMKEKGDIPEGYSVSREKKERFSLILESASTNQTSMYLCASSPYPIRDRPYNEQFFGPGTRLTVL.

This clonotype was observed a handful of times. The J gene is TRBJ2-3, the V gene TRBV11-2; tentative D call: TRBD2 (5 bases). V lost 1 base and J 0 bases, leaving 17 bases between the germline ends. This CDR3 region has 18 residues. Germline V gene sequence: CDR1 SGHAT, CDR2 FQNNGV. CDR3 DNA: TGTGCCAGCAGCTTAGTAGGGCGCGGGCAAGTAAGCACAGATACGCAGTATTTT. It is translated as CASSLVGRGQVSTDTQYF.

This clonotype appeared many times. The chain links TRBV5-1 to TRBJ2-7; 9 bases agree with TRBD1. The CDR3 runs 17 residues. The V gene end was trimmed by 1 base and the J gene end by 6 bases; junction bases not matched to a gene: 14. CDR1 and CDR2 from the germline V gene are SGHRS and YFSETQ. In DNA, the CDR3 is TGCGCCAGCAGCTTGAGGGGACAGGGTCCTTTGTTCGGCGAGCAGTACTTC. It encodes CASSLRGQGPLFGEQYF.

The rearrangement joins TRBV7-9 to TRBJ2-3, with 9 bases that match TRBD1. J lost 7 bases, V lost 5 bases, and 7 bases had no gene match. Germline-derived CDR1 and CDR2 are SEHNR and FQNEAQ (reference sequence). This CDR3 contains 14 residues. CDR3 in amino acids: CASSLPGTGYTQYF. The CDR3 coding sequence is TGTGCCAGCAGCCTTCCCGGGACAGGGTATACGCAGTATTTT.

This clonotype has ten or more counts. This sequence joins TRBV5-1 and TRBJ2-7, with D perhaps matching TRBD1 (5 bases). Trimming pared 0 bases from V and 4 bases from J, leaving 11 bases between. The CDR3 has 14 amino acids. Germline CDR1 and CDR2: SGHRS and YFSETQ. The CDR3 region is CASSLGQTSYEQYF. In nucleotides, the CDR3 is TGCGCCAGCAGCTTGGGACAGACCTCTTACGAGCAGTACTTC.

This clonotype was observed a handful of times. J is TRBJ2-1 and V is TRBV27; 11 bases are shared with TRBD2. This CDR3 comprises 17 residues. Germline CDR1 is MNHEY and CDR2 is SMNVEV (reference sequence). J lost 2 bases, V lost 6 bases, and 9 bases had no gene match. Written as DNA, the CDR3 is TGTGCCAGCAGATCGAATTTAGCGGGAGGGCCCTACAATGAGCAGTTCTTC. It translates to CASRSNLAGGPYNEQFF.

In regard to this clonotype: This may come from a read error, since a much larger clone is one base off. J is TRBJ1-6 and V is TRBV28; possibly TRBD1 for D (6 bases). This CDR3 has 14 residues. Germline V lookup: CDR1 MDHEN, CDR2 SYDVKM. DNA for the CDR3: TGTGCCAGCAGTTTGACAGGTCTTAATTCACCCCTCCTCTTT. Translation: CASSLTGLNSPLLF.

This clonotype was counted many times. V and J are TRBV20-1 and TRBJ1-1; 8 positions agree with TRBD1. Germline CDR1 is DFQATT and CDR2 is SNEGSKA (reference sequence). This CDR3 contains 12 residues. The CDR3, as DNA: TGCAGACCAAGACAGGGGCGCACTGAAGCTTTCTTT. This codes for CRPRQGRTEAFF.

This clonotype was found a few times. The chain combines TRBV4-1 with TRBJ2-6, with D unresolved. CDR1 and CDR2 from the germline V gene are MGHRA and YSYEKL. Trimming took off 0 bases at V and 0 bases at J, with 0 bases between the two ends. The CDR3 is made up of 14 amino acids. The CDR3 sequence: CASSQDSGANVLTF. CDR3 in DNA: TGCGCCAGCAGCCAAGACTCTGGGGCCAACGTCCTGACTTTC.